This T cell receptor (beta chain) emerged from a study of T cell responses to AZD1222 COVID-19 vaccine. Only in-frame clones appear in the TCRdb table, and some are missing; sequencing was by immunoSEQ multiplex PCR. The sample consists of over 150,000 clones, around 87% of them appearing once. Germline V gene data show CDR1 as SGHTA and CDR2 as FQGTGA. After removal of 9 bases from V and 0 bases from J, the junction contained 6 bases not matched to a gene. The CDR3 consists of 14 residues. The V gene is TRBV7-3, the J gene TRBJ2-7; the match to TRBD2 covers 9 bases. The material sequenced was peripheral blood, taken on day 0 of AZD1222 vaccination. This receptor was identified in an adult in good health. The CDR3 loop is CASNGREGSYEQYF. The CDR3 nucleotides read TGTGCCAGTAATGGGCGGGAGGGCTCCTACGAGCAGTACTTC.